This T cell receptor (beta chain) emerged from a study of CD8+ T cells in alopecia areata. Treatment defined: oral pan-JAK inhibitor, 5-10 mg twice daily. Researchers took lesional scalp punch biopsies and peripheral blood from people who were alopecia areata patients. The CDR3 consists of 14 residues. Germline loops: CDR1 SQVTM, CDR2 ANQGSEA. After removal of 4 bases from V and 5 bases from J, the junction contained 9 bases not matched to a gene. Following RNA extraction, reverse transcription yielded cDNA that acted as the sequencing template. Some clones are missing from TCRdb's copy, which holds only in-frame ones; the method was immunoSEQ multiplex PCR. The sample shows some 190,000 clones, roughly 66% of them seen only once.

The sequences come from CD4+ T cells sorted from blood, collected at week 24, from a patient treated with tofacitinib. The rearrangement joins TRBV29-1 to TRBJ2-3; 7 bases fit TRBD1. The TCR originated in a human donor with alopecia areata. The CDR3 DNA reads TGCAGCGTTGTGGACAGGATTTTTCAAGATACGCAGTATTTT. Its protein product is CSVVDRIFQDTQYF.